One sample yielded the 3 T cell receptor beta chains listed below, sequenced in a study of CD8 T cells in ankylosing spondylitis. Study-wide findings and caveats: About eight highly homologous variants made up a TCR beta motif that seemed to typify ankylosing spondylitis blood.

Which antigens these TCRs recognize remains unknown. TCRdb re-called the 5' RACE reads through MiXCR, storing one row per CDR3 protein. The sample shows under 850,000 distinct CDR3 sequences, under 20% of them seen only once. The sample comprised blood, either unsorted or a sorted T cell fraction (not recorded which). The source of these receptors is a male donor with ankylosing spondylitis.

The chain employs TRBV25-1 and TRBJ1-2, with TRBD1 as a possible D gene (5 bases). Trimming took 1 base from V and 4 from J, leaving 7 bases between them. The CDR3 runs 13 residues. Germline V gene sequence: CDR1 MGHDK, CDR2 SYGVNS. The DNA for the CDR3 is TGTGCCAGCAGTGAATCCAGGGTCTATGGCTACACCTTC. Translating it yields CASSESRVYGYTF.

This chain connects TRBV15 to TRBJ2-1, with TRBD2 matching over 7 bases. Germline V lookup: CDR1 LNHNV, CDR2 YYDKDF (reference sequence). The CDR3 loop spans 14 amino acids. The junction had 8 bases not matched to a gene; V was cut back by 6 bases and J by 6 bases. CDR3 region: CATSLWRETNEQFF. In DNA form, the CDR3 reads TGTGCCACCAGTCTTTGGCGGGAGACCAATGAGCAGTTCTTC.

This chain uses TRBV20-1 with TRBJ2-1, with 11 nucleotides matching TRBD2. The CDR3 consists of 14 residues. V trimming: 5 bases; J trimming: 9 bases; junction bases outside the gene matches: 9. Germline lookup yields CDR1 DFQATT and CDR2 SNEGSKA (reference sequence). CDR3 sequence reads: CSAPGLAAAGEQFF. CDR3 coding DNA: TGCAGTGCTCCGGGACTAGCGGCCGCCGGTGAGCAGTTCTTC.